Below are 5 T cell receptor beta chains sequenced from a single sample in a study of CD8 T cells in ankylosing spondylitis. TCRdb re-called the 5' RACE reads with MiXCR, one entry per CDR3 protein. The sample shows around 130,000 distinct CDR3 sequences, over 6% of them seen only once. Material: blood, either unsorted or a sorted T cell fraction (not recorded which). These receptors all come from a male donor with ankylosing spondylitis or in good health (not recorded which).

This clonotype was found many times. The V call is TRBV5-1, the J call TRBJ2-2, with D perhaps TRBD1 (6 bases). Looked up from germline, CDR1 is SGHRS and CDR2 is YFSETQ. Trimming took off 4 bases at V and 8 bases at J, with 12 bases between the two ends. The CDR3 is made up of 13 amino acids. The CDR3 bases are TGCGCCAGCAGCGAACAGGGTGGAGGGGAGCTGTTTTTT. It codes for CASSEQGGGELFF.

This clonotype was seen repeatedly, ten times or more. The chain links TRBV12-3 or TRBV12-4 to TRBJ2-2, with D perhaps matching TRBD2 (6 bases). V was cut by 7 bases and J by 4 bases, with 13 bases left in between. This CDR3 has 14 amino acids. This chain's CDR3 is CASNSGTFTGELFF. CDR3 nucleotides: TGTGCCAGCAATTCGGGGACTTTCACCGGGGAGCTGTTTTTT.

At least ten counts were recorded for this clonotype. The chain has TRBV19 and TRBJ2-5; D gene uncertain. Deletions cut 0 bases from V and 2 bases from J, with 1 base between. Germline assignment: CDR1 LNHDA and CDR2 SQIVND (reference sequence). CDR3 size: 12 residues. CDR3 coding DNA: TGTGCCAGTAGTATAGATCAAGAGACCCAGTACTTC. Protein product: CASSIDQETQYF.

This clonotype appeared a few times. V and J are TRBV15 and TRBJ2-1; 7 bases agree with TRBD2. CDR3 length equals 11 residues. Per the germline V gene, CDR1 is LNHNV and CDR2 is YYDKDF (reference sequence). V shed 5 bases and J 10 bases; nucleotides not matched to a gene: 2. Written as DNA, the CDR3 is TGTGCCACCAGCGGGGGGGGGGAGCAGTTCTTC. It translates to CATSGGGEQFF.

This clonotype was recorded many times. This sequence joins TRBV5-1 and TRBJ1-3, with a tentative D call TRBD1 (5 bases). The CDR3 contains 15 residues. V lost 1 base, J lost 0 bases, and 8 bases lay in between. Germline V gene lookup returns CDR1 SGHRS and CDR2 YFSETQ. In DNA form, the CDR3 reads TGCGCCAGCAGCTTGTCCGGGACCTCTGGAAACACCATATATTTT. Amino acids: CASSLSGTSGNTIYF.